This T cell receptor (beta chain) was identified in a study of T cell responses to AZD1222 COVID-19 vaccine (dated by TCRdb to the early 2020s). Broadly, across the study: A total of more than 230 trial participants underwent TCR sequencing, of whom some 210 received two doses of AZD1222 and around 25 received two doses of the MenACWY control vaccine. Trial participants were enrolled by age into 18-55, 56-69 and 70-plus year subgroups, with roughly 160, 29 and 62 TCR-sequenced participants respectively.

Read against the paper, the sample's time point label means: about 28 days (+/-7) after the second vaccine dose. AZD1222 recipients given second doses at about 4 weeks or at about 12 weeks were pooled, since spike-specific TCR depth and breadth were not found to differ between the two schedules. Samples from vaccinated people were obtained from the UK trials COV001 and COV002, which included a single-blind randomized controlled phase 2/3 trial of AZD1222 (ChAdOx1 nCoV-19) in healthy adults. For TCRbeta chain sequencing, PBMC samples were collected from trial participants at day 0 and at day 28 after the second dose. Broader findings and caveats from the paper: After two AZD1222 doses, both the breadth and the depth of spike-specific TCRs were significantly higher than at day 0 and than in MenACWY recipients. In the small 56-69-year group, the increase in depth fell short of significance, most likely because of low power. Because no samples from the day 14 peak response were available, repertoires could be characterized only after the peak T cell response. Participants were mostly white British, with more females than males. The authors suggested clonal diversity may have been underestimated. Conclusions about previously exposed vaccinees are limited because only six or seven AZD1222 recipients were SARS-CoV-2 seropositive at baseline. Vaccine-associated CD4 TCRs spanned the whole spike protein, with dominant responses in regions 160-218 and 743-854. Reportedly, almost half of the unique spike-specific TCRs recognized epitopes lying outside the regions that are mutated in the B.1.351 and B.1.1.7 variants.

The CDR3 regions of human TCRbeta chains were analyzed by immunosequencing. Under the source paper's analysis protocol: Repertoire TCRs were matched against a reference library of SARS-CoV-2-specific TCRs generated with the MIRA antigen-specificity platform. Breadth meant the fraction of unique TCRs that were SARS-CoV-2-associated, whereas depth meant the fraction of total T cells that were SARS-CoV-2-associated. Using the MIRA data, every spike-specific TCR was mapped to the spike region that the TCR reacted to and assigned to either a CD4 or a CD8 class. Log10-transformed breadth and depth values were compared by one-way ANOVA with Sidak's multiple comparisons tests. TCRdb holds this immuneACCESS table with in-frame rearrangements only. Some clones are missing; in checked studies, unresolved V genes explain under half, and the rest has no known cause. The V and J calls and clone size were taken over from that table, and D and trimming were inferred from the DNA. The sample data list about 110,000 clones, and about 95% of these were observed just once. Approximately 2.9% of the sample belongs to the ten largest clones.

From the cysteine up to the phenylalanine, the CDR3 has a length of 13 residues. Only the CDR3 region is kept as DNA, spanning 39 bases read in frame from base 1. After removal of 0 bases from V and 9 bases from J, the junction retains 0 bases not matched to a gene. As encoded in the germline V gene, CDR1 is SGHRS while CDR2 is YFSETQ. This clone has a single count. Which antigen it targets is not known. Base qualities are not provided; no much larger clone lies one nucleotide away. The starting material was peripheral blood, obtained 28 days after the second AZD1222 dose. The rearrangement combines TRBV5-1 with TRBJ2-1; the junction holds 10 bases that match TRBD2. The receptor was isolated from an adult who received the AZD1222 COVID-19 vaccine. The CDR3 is CASSLEREGEQFF. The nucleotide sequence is TGCGCCAGCAGCTTGGAGCGGGAGGGTGAGCAGTTCTTC.